One sample yielded the 19 T cell receptor beta chains listed below, sequenced in a study of T-cell memory formation after mild COVID-19. TCRdb recomputed calls from the 5' RACE reads with MiXCR, one row per CDR3 protein. The sample holds 540,000 or so distinct CDR3 sequences, around 21% seen once. The sequencing sample was made of PBMCs or a T cell subset sorted from them (not recorded which). These receptors came from an adult woman who had mild COVID-19 (a few samples of this study predate the infection). Cell type and time point are not known.

The chain carries TRBV6-2 or TRBV6-3 and TRBJ2-2; D remains unclear. From germline, CDR1 is MNHEY and CDR2 SVGEGT. V was clipped by 8 bases and J by 5 bases, with 9 bases between them. This CDR3 region has 12 residues. The CDR3 is CASERFTGELFF. CDR3 DNA: TGTGCCAGCGAAAGATTTACCGGGGAGCTGTTTTTT.

CDR3 sequence: CASSLDGGGGTDTQYF. Written as DNA, the CDR3 is TGCGCCAGCAGCTTGGACGGCGGCGGGGGCACAGATACGCAGTATTTT. This rearrangement joins TRBV5-1 to TRBJ2-3, with D maybe TRBD2 (6 bases). CDR3 length: 16 amino acids. Trimming removed 0 bases at V and 1 base at J, with 12 bases between. Germline CDR1 reads SGHRS; CDR2 reads YFSETQ. Based on the CDR3 plus reference TRBV5-1 and TRBJ2-3, the full variable domain is KAGVTQTPRYLIKTRGQQVTLSCSPISGHRSVSWYQQTPGQGLQFLFEYFSETQRNKGNFPGRFSGRQFSNSRSEMNVSTLELGDSALYLCASSLDGGGGTDTQYFGPGTRLTVL.

The chain carries TRBV5-8 and TRBJ1-3, with D unclear. This CDR3 has 15 residues. V was cut by 0 bases and J by 0 bases, with 7 bases left in between. The V gene's germline CDR1 is SGHTS and CDR2 YDEGEE. The CDR3 is CASSLAGISGNTIYF. The CDR3 nucleotides are TGTGCCAGCAGCTTGGCCGGCATCTCTGGAAACACCATATATTTT.

The V and J genes are TRBV7-8 and TRBJ2-1, with 15 bases aligning to TRBD2. The CDR3 is made up of 17 amino acids. In germline, CDR1 is SGHVS, CDR2 FQNEAQ. V trimming: 6 bases; J trimming: 2 bases; junction bases outside the gene matches: 5. The CDR3 nucleotides read TGTGCCAGCAGTGGACTAGCGGGGGGGGACCCCTACAATGAGCAGTTCTTC. As protein: CASSGLAGGDPYNEQFF.

The table lists this clonotype with a few counts. V gene TRBV5-1 combines with J gene TRBJ2-5; maybe TRBD2 (5 bases). The CDR3 covers 14 residues. Trimming took off 2 bases at V and 2 bases at J, with 10 bases between the two ends. Germline values: CDR1 SGHRS, CDR2 YFSETQ. The CDR3 region has the DNA TGCGCCAGCAGCTTTACTCCGGGGCAAGAGACCCAGTACTTC. As protein: CASSFTPGQETQYF.

This clonotype has a handful of counts. This rearrangement joins TRBV18 to TRBJ2-3, with TRBD1 matching over 9 bases. V lost 6 bases and J lost 4; bases outside the gene matches: 8. CDR3 size: 15 residues. Germline CDR1 reads KGHSH; CDR2 reads LQKENI. The CDR3, as DNA: TGTGCCAGCTCGCGCGGACAGGGGAAGGCAGATACGCAGTATTTT. It translates to CASSRGQGKADTQYF.

This clonotype was seen repeatedly, ten times or more. The V call is TRBV27, the J call TRBJ2-1; D is unresolved. V gave up 5 bases and J gave up 0 bases, with 8 bases separating them. The germline V gene encodes CDR1 MNHEY and CDR2 SMNVEV (reference sequence). The CDR3 is made up of 14 amino acids. The chain's CDR3 is CASSPSSSYNEQFF. The CDR3 bases are TGTGCCAGCAGTCCCTCTAGCTCCTACAATGAGCAGTTCTTC.

There are a few counts of this clonotype. The V call is TRBV7-3, the J call TRBJ2-1; 8 bases are shared with TRBD2. The CDR3 contains 14 residues. The J segment lost 13 bases and the V segment lost 0 bases, leaving 8 bases of the junction unmatched. The germline CDR1 and CDR2 sequences are SGHTA and FQGTGA. The CDR3 nucleotides read TGTGCCAGCAGCTTAACTACGGGAGGGGGAAAACAGTTCTTC. Translated: CASSLTTGGGKQFF.

The chain recombines TRBV5-1 with TRBJ2-7, with D maybe TRBD2 (5 bases). The CDR3 is 15 amino acids. Germline CDR1 SGHRS, CDR2 YFSETQ. Deletions cut 1 base from V and 6 bases from J, with 17 bases between. The CDR3 spells CASSLMAGGSGEQYF. In DNA form, the CDR3 reads TGCGCCAGCAGCTTGATGGCAGGAGGTTCGGGCGAGCAGTACTTC.

This clonotype was seen only a few times. V gene TRBV5-1 combines with J gene TRBJ2-2; 12 nucleotides match TRBD2. Unmatched junction bases numbered 8, after V lost 5 bases and J lost 6 bases. The CDR3 has 16 amino acids. Germline V CDR1 and CDR2: SGHRS, YFSETQ. CDR3 in DNA: TGCGCCAGCAGTCCCCTAGCGGGGGGGCAGGCCGGGGAGCTGTTTTTT. Its protein product is CASSPLAGGQAGELFF.

Here the CDR3 DNA reads TGTGCCAGCAGCTTACGGGGGGGCCGCAATGAGCAGTTCTTC. It codes for CASSLRGGRNEQFF. The chain employs TRBV7-2 and TRBJ2-1; 8 nucleotides match TRBD2. The V and J ends lost 2 bases and 6 bases, in that order; junction bases with no gene match: 3. The CDR3 totals 14 residues. Looked up from germline, CDR1 is SGHTA and CDR2 is FQGNSA.

This clonotype was found a few times. This chain uses TRBV6-5 with TRBJ1-5, with TRBD1 matching 8 bases. The CDR3 totals 15 residues. Per germline, CDR1 MNHEY and CDR2 SVGAGI. After removal of 6 bases from V and 1 base from J, the junction contained 5 bases not matched to a gene. The CDR3, as DNA: TGTGCCAGCAGGCAGGGGGCGACGAGCAATCAGCCCCAGCATTTT. The encoded protein is CASRQGATSNQPQHF.

This clonotype has a count of ten or more. The J gene is TRBJ2-2, the V gene TRBV19; D is tentatively TRBD1 or TRBD2 (6 bases each). The CDR3 is 15 amino acids. Germline V gene data show CDR1 as LNHDA and CDR2 as SQIVND (reference sequence). The V end was cut by 7 bases, the J end by 6 bases, with 18 bases between. The CDR3 is CASTGGHLVSGELFF. The CDR3 nucleotides read TGTGCCAGTACCGGGGGCCACCTGGTGTCCGGGGAGCTGTTTTTT. The whole variable domain, filled in from reference TRBV19 and TRBJ2-2, reads DGGITQSPKYLFRKEGQNVTLSCEQNLNHDAMYWYRQDPGQGLRLIYYSQIVNDFQKGDIAEGYSVSREKKESFPLTVTSAQKNPTAFYLCASTGGHLVSGELFFGEGSRLTVL.

This clonotype has a handful of counts. The rearrangement links TRBV3-1 to TRBJ1-6; D call uncertain. Germline loops: CDR1 LGHDT, CDR2 YNNKEL (reference sequence). Deletions cut 0 bases from V and 8 bases from J, with 2 bases between. The CDR3 extends over 12 amino acids. This CDR3 is CASSQDYSPLHF. The CDR3 bases are TGTGCCAGCAGCCAAGACTATTCACCCCTCCACTTT.

This clonotype was seen at least ten times. The V call is TRBV9, the J call TRBJ1-1; 7 bases are a match to TRBD1. The junction had 5 bases not matched to a gene; V was cut back by 5 bases and J by 1 base. Germline V lookup: CDR1 SGDLS, CDR2 YYNGEE. The CDR3 is 14 amino acids. CDR3 DNA sequence: TGTGCCAGCAGTGGGGACAGTTGGAACACTGAAGCTTTCTTT. Amino acids: CASSGDSWNTEAFF. The full variable domain, in which reference TRBV9 and TRBJ1-1 provide the parts outside the CDR3, is DSGVTQTPKHLITATGQRVTLRCSPRSGDLSVYWYQQSLDQGLQFLIQYYNGEERAKGNILERFSAQQFPDLHSELNLSSLELGDSALYFCASSGDSWNTEAFFGQGTRLTVV.

This clonotype has just one count. The chain uses TRBV19 and TRBJ1-5; D call uncertain. CDR1 and CDR2 (germline): LNHDA, SQIVND (reference sequence). V lost 5 bases and J 0 bases, leaving 11 bases between the germline ends. CDR3 length equals 15 residues. Here the CDR3 DNA reads TGTGCCAGTAGTTGGACGTGGTATAGCAATCAGCCCCAGCATTTT. It codes for CASSWTWYSNQPQHF.

This clonotype was seen a few times. V and J are TRBV5-1 and TRBJ2-1; 7 nucleotides line up with TRBD2. V shed 0 bases and J 7 bases; nucleotides not matched to a gene: 7. Germline V gene sequence: CDR1 SGHRS, CDR2 YFSETQ. The CDR3 covers 15 residues. CDR3 residues: CASSLARTSSNEQFF. The CDR3 DNA reads as TGCGCCAGCAGCTTGGCTCGGACTAGTTCGAATGAGCAGTTCTTC.

The J gene is TRBJ2-5, the V gene TRBV7-6, with TRBD1 matching 10 bases. CDR3 length: 15 residues. Germline values: CDR1 SGHVS, CDR2 FNYEAQ. The J segment lost 4 bases and the V segment lost 5 bases, leaving 7 bases of the junction unmatched. The CDR3 spells CASSTTGGNGETQYF. The CDR3 DNA reads as TGTGCCAGCAGCACGACAGGGGGCAACGGAGAGACCCAGTACTTC.

The table lists this clonotype with many counts. The chain's CDR3 is CASSYTGGYFRGEQYF. CDR3 nucleotides: TGTGCCAGCAGCTATACAGGGGGCTATTTTCGAGGCGAGCAGTACTTC. The genes are TRBV3-1 and TRBJ2-7; 9 bases agree with TRBD1. Trimming removed 5 bases from V and 6 bases from J; junction bases left unmatched: 14. Germline V CDR1 and CDR2: LGHDT, YNNKEL (reference sequence). This CDR3 comprises 16 residues.